The clone carrying this TCR beta chain appeared a single time. The antigen is undetermined. The record originates from a study of cytomegalovirus exposure and HLA in healthy donors. Trimming at V came to 5 bases and at J to 5 bases, leaving 11 bases not matched to a gene. Germline CDR1 is SGHTA and CDR2 is FQGNSA. The CDR3 extends over 17 amino acids. Vbeta (60) and Jbeta (13) primers were used in the PCR. Here immunoSEQ multiplex PCR was the method, and the copy in TCRdb shows in-frame clones only, minus some. The sample has 35,000 to 50,000 clones, 40% to 60% seen once; the top ten hold about 12%. Study-level results: Presence/absence analyses assumed roughly uniform sequencing depth across donors. TRBV6-2, TRBV6-3 and some other V segments were unresolvable in 87-base-pair reads. The authors later linked a missense DCLRE1C variant to TCR beta V- and J-gene trimming. The investigators catalogued some 160 TCR beta chains as cytomegalovirus-associated.

Sequenced material: PBMCs. This chain connects TRBV7-2 to TRBJ2-1; 11 positions agree with TRBD2. The TCR originated in a human donor in good health. CDR3 protein: CASSILAGATYDNEQFF. CDR3 nucleotide sequence: TGTGCCAGCAGCATACTAGCGGGAGCGACCTATGACAATGAGCAGTTCTTC.